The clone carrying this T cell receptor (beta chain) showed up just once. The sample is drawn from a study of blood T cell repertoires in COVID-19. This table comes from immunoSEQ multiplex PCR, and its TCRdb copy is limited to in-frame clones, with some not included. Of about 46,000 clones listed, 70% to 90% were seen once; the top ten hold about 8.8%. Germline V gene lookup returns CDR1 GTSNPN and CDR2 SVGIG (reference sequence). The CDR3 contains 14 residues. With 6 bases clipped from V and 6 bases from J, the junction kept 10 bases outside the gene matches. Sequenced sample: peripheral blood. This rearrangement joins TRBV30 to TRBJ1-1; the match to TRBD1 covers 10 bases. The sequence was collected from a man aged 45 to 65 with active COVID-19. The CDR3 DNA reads TGTGCCTGTAACCAGGACAGGGGGGAACCTGAAGCTTTCTTT. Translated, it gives CACNQDRGEPEAFF.